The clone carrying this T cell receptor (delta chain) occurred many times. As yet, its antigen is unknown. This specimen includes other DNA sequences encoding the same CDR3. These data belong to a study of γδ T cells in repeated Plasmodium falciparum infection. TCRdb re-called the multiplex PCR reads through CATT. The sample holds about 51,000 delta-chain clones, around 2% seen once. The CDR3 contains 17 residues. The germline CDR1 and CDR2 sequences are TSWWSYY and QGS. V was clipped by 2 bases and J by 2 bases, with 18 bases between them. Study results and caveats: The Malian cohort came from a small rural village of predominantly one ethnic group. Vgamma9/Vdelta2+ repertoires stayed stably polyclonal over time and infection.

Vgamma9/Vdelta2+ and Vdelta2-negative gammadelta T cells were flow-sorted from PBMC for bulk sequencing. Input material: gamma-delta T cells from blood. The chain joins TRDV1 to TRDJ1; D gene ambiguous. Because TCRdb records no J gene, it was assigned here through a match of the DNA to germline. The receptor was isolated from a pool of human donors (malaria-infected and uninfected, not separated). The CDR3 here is CALGEISSAVKTDKLIF. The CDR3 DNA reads TGTGCTCTTGGGGAAATAAGCTCGGCTGTGAAAACCGATAAACTCATCTTT.